This T cell receptor beta chain is from a study of control samples from healthy donors and cancer patients. Produced via immunoSEQ multiplex PCR; TCRdb's table is partial and in-frame only. The sample has about 180,000 clones; roughly 92% are singletons. Trimming left V 2 bases short and J 5 bases short, with 11 bases between. Per germline, CDR1 SNHLY and CDR2 FYNNEI. The CDR3 has 14 residues. Sequencing used blood. The source is a man younger than 45 in good health. The chain joins TRBV2 to TRBJ2-3; D might be TRBD1 or TRBD2, each matching 6 bases. The CDR3 DNA sequence: TGTGCCAGCAGTGAACCGGGGGCAGAAGATACGCAGTATTTT. The encoded protein is CASSEPGAEDTQYF. The whole variable domain, remainder taken from reference TRBV2 and TRBJ2-3, is EPEVTQTPSHQVTQMGQEVILRCVPISNHLYFYWYRQILGQKVEFLVSFYNNEISEKSEIFDDQFSVERPDGSNFTLKIRSTKLEDSAMYFCASSEPGAEDTQYFGPGTRLTVL.